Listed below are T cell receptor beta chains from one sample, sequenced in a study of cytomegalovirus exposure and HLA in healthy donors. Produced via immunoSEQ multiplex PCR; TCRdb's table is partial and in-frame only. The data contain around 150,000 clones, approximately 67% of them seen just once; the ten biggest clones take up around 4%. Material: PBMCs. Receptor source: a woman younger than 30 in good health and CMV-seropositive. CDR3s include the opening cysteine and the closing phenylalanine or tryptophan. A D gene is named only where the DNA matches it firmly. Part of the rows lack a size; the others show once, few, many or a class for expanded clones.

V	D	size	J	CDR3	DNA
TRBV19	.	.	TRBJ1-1	CASSIQTPGAEAFF	TGTGCCAGTAGTATCCAGACCCCAGGGGCTGAAGCTTTCTTT
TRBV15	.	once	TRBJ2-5	CATSNQGPGETQYF	TGTGCCACCAGCAATCAGGGGCCGGGGGAGACCCAGTACTTC
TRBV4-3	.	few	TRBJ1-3	CASSPALGASGNTIYF	TGCGCCAGCAGCCCGGCCTTGGGCGCCTCTGGAAACACCATATATTTT
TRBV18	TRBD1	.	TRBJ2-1	CASSPPGQGSYNEQFF	TGTGCCAGCTCACCCCCGGGACAGGGTAGCTACAATGAGCAGTTCTTC
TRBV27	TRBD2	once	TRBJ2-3	CASSRDRRPGLAETSDTQYF	TGTGCCAGCAGTAGAGACAGGCGACCGGGACTAGCGGAAACGTCAGATACGCAGTATTTT
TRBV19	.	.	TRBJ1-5	CASSIGPTGGLWNQPQHF	TGTGCCAGTAGTATAGGACCGACGGGGGGGCTGTGGAATCAGCCCCAGCATTTT
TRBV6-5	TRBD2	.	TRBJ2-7	CASSYSIGTSYEQYF	TGTGCCAGCAGTTACTCGATAGGGACTAGCTACGAGCAGTACTTC
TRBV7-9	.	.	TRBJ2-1	CASSLYFQEQFF	TGTGCCAGCAGCTTATACTTCCAAGAGCAGTTCTTC
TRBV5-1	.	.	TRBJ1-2	CASSALGRAGYTF	TGCGCCAGCAGCGCCCTAGGGAGGGCCGGCTACACCTTC
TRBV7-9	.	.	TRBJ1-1	CASSFPQGRRTEAFF	TGTGCCAGCAGCTTCCCCCAGGGTAGACGAACTGAAGCTTTCTTT
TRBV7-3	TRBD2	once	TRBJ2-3	CASSSRLAGDRTDTQYF	TGTGCCAGCAGCTCCCGACTAGCGGGGGACCGCACAGATACGCAGTATTTT
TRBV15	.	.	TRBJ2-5	CATSRDRSQETQYF	TGTGCCACCAGCAGAGACCGGAGCCAAGAGACCCAGTACTTC
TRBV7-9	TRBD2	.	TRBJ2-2	CASSRGVAGLNTGELFF	TGTGCCAGCAGCCGGGGGGTGGCGGGACTGAACACCGGGGAGCTGTTTTTT
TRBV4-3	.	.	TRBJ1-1	CASSQAGGGNTEAFF	TGCGCCAGCAGCCAAGCAGGCGGAGGGAACACTGAAGCTTTCTTT
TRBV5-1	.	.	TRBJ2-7	CASSWWGLPYEQYF	TGCGCCAGCAGCTGGTGGGGGCTACCCTACGAGCAGTACTTC
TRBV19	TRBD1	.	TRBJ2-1	CASSMAAGTVYNEQFF	TGTGCCAGTAGTATGGCCGCCGGGACAGTATACAATGAGCAGTTCTTC
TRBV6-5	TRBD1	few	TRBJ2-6	CASSYRGRGANVLTF	TGTGCCAGCAGTTACAGGGGGCGTGGGGCCAACGTCCTGACTTTC
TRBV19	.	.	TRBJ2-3	CASSIVYVGAPSTDTQYF	TGTGCCAGTAGTATTGTTTATGTTGGGGCGCCGAGCACAGATACGCAGTATTTT
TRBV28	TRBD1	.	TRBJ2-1	CASSSGGTGFRDEQFF	TGTGCCAGCAGTTCTGGCGGGACAGGGTTTCGAGATGAGCAGTTCTTC
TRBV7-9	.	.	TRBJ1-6	CASSLWQGNSPLHF	TGTGCCAGCAGCTTATGGCAGGGCAATTCACCCCTCCACTTT
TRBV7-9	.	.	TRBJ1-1	CASSQEQVGAFF	TGTGCCAGCAGCCAGGAACAGGTCGGAGCTTTCTTT
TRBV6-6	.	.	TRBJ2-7	CASGQTANRNEQYF	TGTGCCAGCGGGCAGACAGCTAACAGGAACGAGCAGTACTTC
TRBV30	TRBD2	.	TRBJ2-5	CAGSSGGLRVVETQYF	TGTGCCGGTTCTAGCGGGGGACTACGTGTGGTAGAGACCCAGTACTTC
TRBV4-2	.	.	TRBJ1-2	CASSQDGRGYTF	TGTGCCAGCAGCCAAGATGGAAGGGGATACACCTTC
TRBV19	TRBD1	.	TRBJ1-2	CASKGQSYGYTF	TGTGCCAGTAAGGGACAGAGCTATGGCTACACCTTC
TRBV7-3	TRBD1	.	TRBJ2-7	CASSSGQADYEQYF	TGTGCCAGCAGCTCCGGACAGGCAGACTACGAGCAGTACTTC
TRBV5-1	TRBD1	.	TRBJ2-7	CASSFGGQGSYEQYF	TGCGCCAGCAGCTTTGGGGGACAGGGCTCCTACGAGCAGTACTTC
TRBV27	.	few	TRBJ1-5	CASSLWRNQPQHF	TGTGCCAGCAGCCTATGGCGGAATCAGCCCCAGCATTTT